This is a list of T cell receptor beta chains from one sample in a study of blood T cell repertoires in COVID-19. Repertoires were generated with immunoSEQ multiplex PCR, while TCRdb's copy carries only in-frame clones and drops some. The sample shows hundreds of thousands of clones, roughly 90% of them seen only once. The sequenced sample was peripheral blood. All receptors come from a woman aged 55-70 years with COVID-19, enrolled during active disease. Each CDR3 is given with its conserved first and last residue. Each record gives: CDR3 length, V gene, J gene, clone size, D gene, CDR3 DNA, CDR3 protein. D genes are given only for firm matches. Only part of the rows carry a size: once, few, many, or a class if the clone is expanded.

18	TRBV5-1	TRBJ2-3	NA	TRBD2	TGCGCCAGCAGCCCGGGACTAGCGGGGGCCAAAGTTTCAGATACGCAGTATTTT	CASSPGLAGAKVSDTQYF
16	TRBV10-3	TRBJ2-1	NA	NA	TGTGCCATCAGTGATGCCAGGGGTCTCTCCTACAATGAGCAGTTCTTC	CAISDARGLSYNEQFF
15	TRBV11-2	TRBJ2-7	NA	TRBD1	TGTGCCAGCAGCCGCGGACAGGGGGGCACCTACGAGCAGTACTTC	CASSRGQGGTYEQYF
15	TRBV5-1	TRBJ2-7	NA	NA	TGCGCCAGCAGCTCCGCTGCGCTTAGCTCCTACGAGCAGTACTTC	CASSSAALSSYEQYF
19	TRBV7-2	TRBJ2-1	once	TRBD2	TGTGCCAGCAGTCGGGGCCGGACTAGCGGGGAGAGCTCCTACAATGAGCAGTTCTTC	CASSRGRTSGESSYNEQFF
12	TRBV6-6	TRBJ1-4	NA	NA	TGTGCCAGCAGTTACTCCTACGAAAAACTGTTTTTT	CASSYSYEKLFF
15	TRBV4-3	TRBJ1-5	NA	NA	TGCGCCAGCAGCCTAAGAGCAGGTTCCTATCAGCCCCAGCATTTT	CASSLRAGSYQPQHF
13	TRBV20-1	TRBJ1-4	once	NA	TGCAGTGCTAGTTCCTTTCGGAATGAAAAACTGTTTTTT	CSASSFRNEKLFF
13	TRBV19	TRBJ1-4	NA	NA	TGTGCCAGTAGGAGAGGGCCTCGTGAAAAACTGTTTTTT	CASRRGPREKLFF
14	TRBV7-2	TRBJ1-2	NA	NA	TGTGCCAGCAGCTTCATAGGAGAGGGCTATGGCTACACCTTC	CASSFIGEGYGYTF
16	TRBV27	TRBJ1-2	NA	TRBD1	TGTGCCAGCAGTACACGACAGGGGGGGTCTAACTATGGCTACACCTTC	CASSTRQGGSNYGYTF
17	TRBV7-6	TRBJ1-6	once	NA	TGTGCCAGCAGCTTAGACGGGGGGCTGGGGTATAATTCACCCCTCCACTTT	CASSLDGGLGYNSPLHF
13	TRBV7-3	TRBJ2-7	NA	NA	TGTGCCAGCAGCTTATCCGTCCGGGGGGAGCAGTACTTC	CASSLSVRGEQYF
11	TRBV2	TRBJ2-7	NA	NA	TGTGCCAGCACTGAGGCATCCGAGCAGTACTTC	CASTEASEQYF
15	TRBV4-1	TRBJ1-1	NA	TRBD1	TGCGCCAGCAGCCACGAAGACAGGGGGCTTACTGAAGCTTTCTTT	CASSHEDRGLTEAFF
14	TRBV5-5	TRBJ2-5	NA	NA	TGTGCCAGCAGCGCCGGACAGCTAAGAGAGACCCAGTACTTC	CASSAGQLRETQYF
15	TRBV19	TRBJ1-2	NA	TRBD1	TGTGCCAGTAGTGACACAGGGGGCGCATACTATGGCTACACCTTC	CASSDTGGAYYGYTF
16	TRBV5-6	TRBJ1-6	NA	NA	TGTGCCAGCAGCTCATGGAGACGTGGAAATAATTCACCCCTCCACTTT	CASSSWRRGNNSPLHF
17	TRBV3-1/TRBV3-2	TRBJ2-2	NA	TRBD2	TGTGCCAGCAGCCAAGTCGTTACTAGCGGTACCTCCGGGGAGCTGTTTTTT	CASSQVVTSGTSGELFF
15	TRBV7-2	TRBJ2-3	NA	TRBD1	TGTGCCAGCAGCTTGAGGACAGGGTTGCAAGATACGCAGTATTTT	CASSLRTGLQDTQYF
14	TRBV5-1	TRBJ2-7	NA	TRBD1	TGCGCCAGCAGCTTGGTGGGACAGGGATATGAGCAGTACTTC	CASSLVGQGYEQYF
16	TRBV6-2/TRBV6-3	TRBJ2-2	few	TRBD2	TGTGCCAGCAGTCTGGTGGCTAGCGGAAACACCGGGGAGCTGTTTTTT	CASSLVASGNTGELFF
13	TRBV12-3/TRBV12-4	TRBJ1-1	NA	TRBD1	TGTGCCAGCACTCCGGGACAGAGCACTGAAGCTTTCTTT	CASTPGQSTEAFF